Sequencing of this T cell receptor beta chain was carried out in a study of shared clonotypes between healthy human individuals. Overall study results and limits: Collection of samples was limited to blood; tissue repertoires likely differ.

TCRdb keeps only in-frame clones here, not all; method: immunoSEQ multiplex PCR. The repertoire holds a few million clones, with 90% to 95% as singletons. Positive CCR7 selection of CD45RO-negative cells yielded the naive CD8 cells, and terminally differentiated effector memory CD45RA+ cells were excluded. Among the donors, all were Caucasian adults who lived in Nashville, Tennessee. The CDR3 sequence is 14 residues long. V lost 3 bases and J lost 5, with 11 bases in between. Germline V gene lookup returns CDR1 MNHEY and CDR2 SMNVEV (reference sequence). On this clone: Its specificity is not known.

The TCR originated in a man aged 18 to 29 in good health. Some clones in this sample may be carry-over from other donors' samples. Material for sequencing was naive CD8+ T cells from PBMCs. This chain joins TRBV27 and TRBJ1-5; possible D gene TRBD1, 6 bases. The CDR3 DNA follows: TGTGCCAGCAGTTTCCAGGGGTCCGATCAGCCCCAGCATTTT. Amino acids: CASSFQGSDQPQHF.